Only one count was recorded for the clone carrying this T cell receptor beta chain. Authors' analysis steps: Amplification from reference gene primers served as the basis for estimated nucleated cell counts. Produced via immunoSEQ multiplex PCR; TCRdb's table is partial and in-frame only. From that table come the V and J calls and clone size; the DNA was used to work out D and trimming. The sample records about 140,000 clones, approximately 88% being singletons. Germline CDR1 is SEHNR and CDR2 is FQNEAQ (reference sequence). Trimming cost V 3 bases and J 10 bases; bases outside gene matches: 2. The CDR3 has 13 residues. This sample is part of a study of blood T cell repertoires in COVID-19. Study-wide context: Donors in the United States, Italy and Spain gave samples during acute or convalescent COVID-19. Sources were T cells, B-cell-depleted T cells, or PBMCs; the material itself was cDNA or gDNA.

The sequence was collected from a human donor in a cohort sampled during active COVID-19. The V call is TRBV7-9, the J call TRBJ1-6; TRBD1 matches 8 bases. Material: peripheral blood. The chain's CDR3 is CASSLTGESPLHF. The DNA of the CDR3 is TGTGCCAGCAGCTTGACAGGGGAGTCACCCCTCCACTTT.